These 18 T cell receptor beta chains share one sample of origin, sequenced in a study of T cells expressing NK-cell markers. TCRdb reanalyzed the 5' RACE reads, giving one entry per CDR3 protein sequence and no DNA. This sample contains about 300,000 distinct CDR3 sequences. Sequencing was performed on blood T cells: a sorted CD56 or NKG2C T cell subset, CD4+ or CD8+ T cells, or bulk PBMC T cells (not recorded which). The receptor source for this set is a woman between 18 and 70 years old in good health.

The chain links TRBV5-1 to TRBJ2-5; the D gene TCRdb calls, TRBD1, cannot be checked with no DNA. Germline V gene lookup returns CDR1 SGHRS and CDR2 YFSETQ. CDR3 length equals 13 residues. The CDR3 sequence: CASSLTGEETQYF.

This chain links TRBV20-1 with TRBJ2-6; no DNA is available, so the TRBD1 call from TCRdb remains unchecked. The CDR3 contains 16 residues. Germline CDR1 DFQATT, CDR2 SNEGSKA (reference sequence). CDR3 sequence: CSAAQWGETGANVLTF.

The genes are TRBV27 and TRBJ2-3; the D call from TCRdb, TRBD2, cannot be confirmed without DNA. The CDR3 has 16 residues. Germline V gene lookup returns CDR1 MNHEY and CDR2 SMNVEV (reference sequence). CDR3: CASSLSGGGEPDTQYF.

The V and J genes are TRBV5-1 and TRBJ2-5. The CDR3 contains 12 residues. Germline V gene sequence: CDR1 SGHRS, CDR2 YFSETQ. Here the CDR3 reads CASRQVQETQYF.

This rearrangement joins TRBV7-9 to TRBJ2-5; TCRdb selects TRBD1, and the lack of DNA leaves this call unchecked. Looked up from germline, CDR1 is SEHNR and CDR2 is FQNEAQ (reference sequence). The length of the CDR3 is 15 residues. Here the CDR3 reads CASSPWTLKGETQYF.

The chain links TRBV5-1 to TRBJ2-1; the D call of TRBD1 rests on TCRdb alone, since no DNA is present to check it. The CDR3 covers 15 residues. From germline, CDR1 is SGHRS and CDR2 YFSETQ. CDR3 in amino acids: CASSLGVSQGREQFF.

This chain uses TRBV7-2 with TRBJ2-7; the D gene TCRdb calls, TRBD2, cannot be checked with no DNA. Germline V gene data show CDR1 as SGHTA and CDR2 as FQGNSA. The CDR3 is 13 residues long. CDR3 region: CASSQPGPTEQYF.

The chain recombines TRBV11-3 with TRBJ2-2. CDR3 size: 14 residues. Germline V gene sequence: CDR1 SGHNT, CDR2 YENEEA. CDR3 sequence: CASSLTSPTGELFF.

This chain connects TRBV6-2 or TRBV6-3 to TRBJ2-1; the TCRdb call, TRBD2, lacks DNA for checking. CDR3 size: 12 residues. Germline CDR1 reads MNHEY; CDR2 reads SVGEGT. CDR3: CASSPTSNEQFF.

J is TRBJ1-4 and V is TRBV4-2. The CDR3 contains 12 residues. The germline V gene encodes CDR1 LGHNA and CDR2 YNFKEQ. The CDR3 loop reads CASSLALDGIFF.

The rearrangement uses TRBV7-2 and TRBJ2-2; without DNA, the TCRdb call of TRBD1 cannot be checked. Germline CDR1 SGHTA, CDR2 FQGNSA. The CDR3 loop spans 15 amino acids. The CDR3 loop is CASSLWVAGAGELFF.

The CDR3 is CASSRGLGQTESPLHF. The V and J genes are TRBV5-5 and TRBJ1-6; TCRdb lists TRBD1, though no DNA is available to test this call. The CDR3 sequence is 16 residues long. The germline CDR1 and CDR2 sequences are SGHKS and YYEKEE (reference sequence).

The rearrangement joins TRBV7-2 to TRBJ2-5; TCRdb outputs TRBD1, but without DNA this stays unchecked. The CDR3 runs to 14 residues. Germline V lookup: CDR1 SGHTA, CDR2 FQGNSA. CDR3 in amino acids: CASSFEGGIETQYF.

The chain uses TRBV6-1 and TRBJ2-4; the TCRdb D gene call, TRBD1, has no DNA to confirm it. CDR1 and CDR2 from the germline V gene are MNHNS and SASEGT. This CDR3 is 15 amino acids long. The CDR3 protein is CASSGDRVAKNIQYF.

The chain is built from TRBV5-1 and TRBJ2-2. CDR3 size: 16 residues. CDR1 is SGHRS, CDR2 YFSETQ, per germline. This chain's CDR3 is CASSLKSTTNTGELFF.

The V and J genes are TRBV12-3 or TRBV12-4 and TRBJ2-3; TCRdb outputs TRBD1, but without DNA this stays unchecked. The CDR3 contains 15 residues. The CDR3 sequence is CASSFGPGSTDTQYF.

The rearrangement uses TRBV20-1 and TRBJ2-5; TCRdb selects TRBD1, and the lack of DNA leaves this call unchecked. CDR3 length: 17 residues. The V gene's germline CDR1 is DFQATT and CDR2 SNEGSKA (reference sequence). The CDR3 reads CSAAEPLPLSSQETQYF.

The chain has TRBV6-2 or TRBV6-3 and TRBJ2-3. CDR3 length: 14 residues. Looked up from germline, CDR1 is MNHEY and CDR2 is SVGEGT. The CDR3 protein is CASSYASRTDTQYF.